The source of this T cell receptor (beta chain) is a study of cytomegalovirus exposure and HLA in healthy donors (dated by TCRdb to between 2016 and 2019). Regarding the complete study: According to an earlier analysis of 450 to 650 of the donors, 150 million to 200 million T cells yielded roughly 100 million unique TCR beta sequences and about 300 Gb of sequence data. An early release covering 500 to 750 HLA-typed donors comprised about 300 gigabases of sequencing data and approximately 85 million unique TCR sequences. Of the approximately 400 genotyped donors, over 65% fell in the genetic ancestry cluster associated with self-reported Caucasian donors. The aim of the study was to test whether cataloging public T cell receptors could identify signatures of past pathogen exposure. The T cell repertoires of under 750 subjects were profiled by immunosequencing and related to cytomegalovirus serostatus. Besides the first cohort of hundreds of subjects, a separate validation cohort made up of roughly 130 different subjects was used. To predict cytomegalovirus infection status, the study brought together high-throughput TCR immunosequencing, statistical association of individual TCRs with disease status, and machine learning. In a later analysis, previously published TCR beta repertoires from about 670 donors were re-analyzed and high-resolution HLA genotyping was added so that TCR occurrence patterns could be studied. The later analysis used no new phenotypic data to find candidate immune exposures, relying instead on TCR beta sequences and their occurrence across donors. In an earlier analysis of a few hundred of the donors, high-throughput TCR beta sequencing was used to judge whether each TCR beta V gene segment behaved as functional or pseudogenic. Donor age, sex, ethnicity and CMV serostatus were collected together with the repertoire data. A later genetic analysis took genome-wide SNP genotypes for about 55% of the roughly 670 donors and used that subset as a discovery cohort. All discovery cohort repertoires had been generated using a single sequencing platform. HLA typing included class I and class II loci at four-digit resolution. Typing coverage differed by locus: A, B, C, DRB1 and DQB1 were typed in about 620-630 donors, DQA1 in about 560, DPA1 in 600 to 610, and DPB1 in around 440. Roughly 5 DR-DQ haplotypes were handled as single units for association and clustering, since linkage in the cohort was strong. On average, roughly 250,000 unique TCR beta nucleotide sequences were sequenced per donor among roughly 430 genotyped donors of the cohort, with roughly a sixth of those sequences being non-productive. Points the paper makes about the study in general: HLA typing was unavailable for some donors at each locus, so association tests used only the typed subset. Cytomegalovirus status was reported to be diagnosed by the classifier with high specificity and sensitivity in both the original and validation cohorts. According to the authors, the approach could potentially be generalized to other disease states and immunological phenotypes. This cohort had only TCR beta chains sequenced, and the lack of alpha or paired-chain data limited which features could be detected. A group of highly shared sequence variants was considered likely to be a technical artifact of the sequencing pipeline. In a later analysis, HLA-associated TCR beta chains showed more clonal expansion and lower generation probabilities than non-associated chains that were equally common. A further reported finding was that TCR beta sequences accurately predicted the HLA-A and HLA-B alleles for most subjects in the first cohort. Because counts were too low, seventeen rarely observed V segments, including chromosome 9 orphons, were excluded from the earlier analysis of some 590 of the donors. Immune exposure information for the cohort was limited to CMV serostatus. In a later analysis, several top co-occurrence clusters were reported to appear linked to parvovirus B19, influenza, CMV and Epstein-Barr virus. While some public TCRs were present in many individuals, most TCR sequences turned up only very rarely across donors. In an earlier analysis of around 500 of the donors, most TCR beta V segments appeared in productive rearrangements about 87% or about 30% of the time, broadly matching IMGT annotations. A total of fewer than 200 TCR beta chains were listed by the study as associated with cytomegalovirus. Roughly uniform sequencing depth across donors was assumed in presence/absence analyses, although this assumption may not hold. In a later analysis, 16,951 TCR beta sequences were associated with specific HLA alleles at a false discovery rate of 0.05. According to a later analysis, most CMV-associated TCR beta chains appeared to be HLA-restricted, and the HLA associations seemed to be driven largely by CMV exposure. A later genetic analysis reported fewer N-insertions in productive TCRs among donors in an Asian-associated ancestry cluster than the 666-donor mean. An association between a missense DCLRE1C variant and V-gene and J-gene trimming of TCR beta chains was found in a later genetic analysis and replicated in an independent cohort. In a later analysis, TCR association rates were found to vary across HLA loci, with the most associated TCRs seen for DRB1 alleles and the fewest for HLA-C alleles. Correlated functional status among segregating V segments might reflect linkage disequilibrium, but an unknown experimental factor could not be ruled out. In vitro tests confirmed that three of the cytomegalovirus-associated TCR beta chains recognize cytomegalovirus antigens. Some IMGT-functional V segments, including TRBV6-2 and TRBV6-3, could not be distinguished by the 87-base-pair reads and were therefore excluded. Strong co-occurrence of HLA alleles, especially DR and DQ, made assigning TCR associations to individual alleles difficult.

In total, 500 to 700 healthy bone marrow donors made up the cohort. At the time of sampling, all cohort members were nominally healthy, though unrecorded immune exposures were likely present. The donor tested CMV seropositive, placing the donor among the roughly 270 seropositive members of the cohort. Each donor provided a peripheral blood sample, and peripheral blood mononuclear cells were used for TCR beta sequencing. The Qiagen DNeasy Blood Extraction Kit was used to extract genomic DNA from the blood cell samples. Ends trimmed: V by 1 base, J by 6 bases; bases unmatched to a gene: 6. For CDR1 and CDR2, the germline V gene lists MNHNS and SASEGT. Measured from the cysteine to the phenylalanine, the CDR3 is 15 residues long. The entry retains the CDR3 DNA only, 45 bases that are in frame from base 1. Library preparation used the immunoSEQ multiplex PCR assay. For the multiplex PCR, a mixture combining 60 forward primers for TCR Vbeta segments and 13 reverse primers for TCR Jbeta segments was used. The CDR3 region of rearranged TCR beta genes was amplified from genomic DNA by a multiplex PCR assay. Amplified TCR beta libraries were sequenced as 87-base-pair reads on the Illumina HiSeq System. For the original study's pipeline: Across the 670 or so repertoires, a later analysis counted 78 million or so unique TCR beta chains, 9.5 million to 13 million of which were shared by at least two donors. Raw reads were error-corrected and collapsed into unique sequences with a nearest-neighbor algorithm that merged closely related sequences to remove PCR and sequencing errors. V, D and J gene segments were assigned by aligning CDR3 sequences to IMGT reference sequences. For a sequence to be retained, at least a six-nucleotide match to both a V gene segment and a J gene segment was required. A rearrangement was called productive if the CDR3 had no stop codons and remained in frame with V and J, and every other rearrangement was called non-productive. CDR3 was defined by IMGT convention, running from the second conserved V-encoded cysteine to the conserved J-encoded phenylalanine. In an earlier analysis of around 570 of the donors, sequences lacking an unambiguous match to a single V gene segment were excluded. An earlier analysis of 500 to 700 of the donors classified V segments as functional when productive rearrangements were above 56.7% and as segregating when the standard deviation between donors was above 5%. A statistical classification framework was built to diagnose cytomegalovirus status from the catalog of TCR beta chain sequences. In a later analysis, TCR nucleotide sequences were compared against IMGT/GENE-DB human TR gene sequences so that V and J genes could be assigned. In a later analysis, CDR3 sequences and most-parsimonious VDJ recombination scenarios were assigned using the TCRdist pipeline. A later analysis defined each TCR beta chain by its CDR3 amino acid sequence plus V-gene family, and excluded reads lacking a unique V-gene family. To address suspected cross-contamination and a sequencing artifact, a later analysis removed 450 to 700 highly shared, low-generation-probability nucleotide sequences. In a later analysis, a clonal expansion index was calculated for each public chain from normalized within-repertoire ranks of inferred template counts. In a later analysis, generation probabilities were computed with a VDJ recombination model fitted to out-of-frame rearrangements, and the resulting probabilities were checked against IGoR. In a later analysis, TCR-TCR, TCR-HLA and TCR-CMV co-occurrence was scored with hypergeometric tests, and a repertoire-size bias correction was applied to TCR pairs. In a later analysis, false discovery rates were estimated by permuting HLA or CMV assignments 20 times. In a later analysis, co-occurring TCRs were grouped using DBSCAN, and TCRdist sequence similarity was added for clustering within HLA-allele-positive subsets. Co-occurrence clustering excluded repertoires with fewer than 30,000 or more than 120,000 public chains, plus five with anomalous nucleotide sharing. TCRdb mirrors the immuneACCESS table, restricted to in-frame sequences. Some clones are absent from its copies; in checked studies, under half trace to an unresolved V gene, and the reason for the others is unknown. From that table come the V and J calls and clone size; the DNA was used to work out D and trimming. The sample table contains more than 200,000 clones; only one count was recorded for around 64% of them. In total, the top ten clones hold around 3% of the sample.

Remarks on this clone: It has no known antigen specificity. No much larger clone exists at a distance of one base, and base qualities are not known.

The chain was built from TRBV6-1 and TRBJ2-7, and TRBD2 aligns with 10 junction nucleotides. The origin of this receptor is a man aged 35 to 55 in good health and CMV-seropositive. The sample taken for sequencing was PBMCs. CDR3 region: CASSEVSGGDVEQYF. Read as DNA, the sequence is TGTGCCAGCAGTGAAGTCAGCGGGGGGGACGTCGAGCAGTACTTC.